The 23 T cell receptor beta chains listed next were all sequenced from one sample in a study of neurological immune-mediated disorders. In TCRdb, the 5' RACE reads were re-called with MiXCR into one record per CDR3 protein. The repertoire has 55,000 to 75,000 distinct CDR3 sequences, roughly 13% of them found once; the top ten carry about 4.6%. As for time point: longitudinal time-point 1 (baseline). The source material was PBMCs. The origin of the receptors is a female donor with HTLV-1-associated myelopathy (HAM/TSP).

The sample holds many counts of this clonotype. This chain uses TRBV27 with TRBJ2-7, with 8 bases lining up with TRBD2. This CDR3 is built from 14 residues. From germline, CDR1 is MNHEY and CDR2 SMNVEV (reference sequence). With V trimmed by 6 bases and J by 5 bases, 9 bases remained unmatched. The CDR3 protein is CASRPTGGRNEQYF. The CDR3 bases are TGTGCCAGCAGACCTACGGGGGGGAGGAACGAGCAGTACTTC.

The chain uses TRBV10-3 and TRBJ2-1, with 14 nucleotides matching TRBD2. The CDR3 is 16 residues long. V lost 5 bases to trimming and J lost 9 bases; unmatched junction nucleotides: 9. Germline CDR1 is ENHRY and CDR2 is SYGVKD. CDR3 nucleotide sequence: TGTGCCATCAGTAGGACTAGCGGGGGGCCGGAAGGTGAGCAGTTCTTC. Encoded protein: CAISRTSGGPEGEQFF.

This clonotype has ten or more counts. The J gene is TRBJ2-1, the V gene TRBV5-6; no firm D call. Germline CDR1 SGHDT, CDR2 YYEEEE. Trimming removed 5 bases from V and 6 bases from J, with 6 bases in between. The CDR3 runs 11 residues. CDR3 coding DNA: TGTGCCAGCAGACTAAGCAATGAGCAGTTCTTC. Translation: CASRLSNEQFF.

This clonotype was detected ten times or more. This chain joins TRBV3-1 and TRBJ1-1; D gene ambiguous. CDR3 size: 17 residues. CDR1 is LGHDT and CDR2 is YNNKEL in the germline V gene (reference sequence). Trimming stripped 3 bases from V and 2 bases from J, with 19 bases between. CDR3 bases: TGTGCCAGCAGCCACCGAAGGCTTGGGGTATTAAACACTGAAGCTTTCTTT. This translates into CASSHRRLGVLNTEAFF. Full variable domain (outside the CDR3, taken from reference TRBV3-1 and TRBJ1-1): DTAVSQTPKYLVTQMGNDKSIKCEQNLGHDTMYWYKQDSKKFLKIMFSYNNKELIINETVPNRFSPKSPDKAHLNLHINSLELGDSAVYFCASSHRRLGVLNTEAFFGQGTRLTVV.

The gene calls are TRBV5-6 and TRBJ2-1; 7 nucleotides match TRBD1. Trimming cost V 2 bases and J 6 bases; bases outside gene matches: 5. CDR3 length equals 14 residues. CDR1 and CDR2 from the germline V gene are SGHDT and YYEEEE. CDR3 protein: CASSFPGGCNEQFF. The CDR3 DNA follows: TGTGCCAGCAGCTTCCCAGGGGGTTGCAATGAGCAGTTCTTC. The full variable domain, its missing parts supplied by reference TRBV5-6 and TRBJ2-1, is DAGVTQSPTHLIKTRGQQVTLRCSPKSGHDTVSWYQQALGQGPQFIFQYYEEEERQRGNFPDRFSGHQFPNYSSELNVNALLLGDSALYLCASSFPGGCNEQFFGPGTRLTVL.

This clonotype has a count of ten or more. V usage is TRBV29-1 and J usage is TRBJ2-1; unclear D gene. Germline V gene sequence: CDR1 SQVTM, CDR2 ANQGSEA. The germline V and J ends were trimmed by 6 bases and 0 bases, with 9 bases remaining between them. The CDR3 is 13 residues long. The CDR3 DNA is TGCAGCGTACAAGAGAGCTCCTACAATGAGCAGTTCTTC. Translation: CSVQESSYNEQFF.

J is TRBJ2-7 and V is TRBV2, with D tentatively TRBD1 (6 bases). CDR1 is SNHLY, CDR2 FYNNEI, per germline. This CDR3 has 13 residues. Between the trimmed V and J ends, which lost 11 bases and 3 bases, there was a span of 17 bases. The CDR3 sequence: CAVGRTEDYEQYF. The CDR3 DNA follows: TGTGCCGTAGGTCGGACAGAGGACTACGAGCAGTACTTC.

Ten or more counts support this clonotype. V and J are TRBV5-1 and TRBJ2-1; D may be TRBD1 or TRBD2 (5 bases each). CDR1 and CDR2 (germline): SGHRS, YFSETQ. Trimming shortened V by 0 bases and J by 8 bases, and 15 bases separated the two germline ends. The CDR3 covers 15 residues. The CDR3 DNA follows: TGCGCCAGCAGCTTGGATGGGACCCGCCAGCATGAGCAGTTCTTC. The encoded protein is CASSLDGTRQHEQFF. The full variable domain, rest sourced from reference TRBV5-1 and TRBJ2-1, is KAGVTQTPRYLIKTRGQQVTLSCSPISGHRSVSWYQQTPGQGLQFLFEYFSETQRNKGNFPGRFSGRQFSNSRSEMNVSTLELGDSALYLCASSLDGTRQHEQFFGPGTRLTVL.

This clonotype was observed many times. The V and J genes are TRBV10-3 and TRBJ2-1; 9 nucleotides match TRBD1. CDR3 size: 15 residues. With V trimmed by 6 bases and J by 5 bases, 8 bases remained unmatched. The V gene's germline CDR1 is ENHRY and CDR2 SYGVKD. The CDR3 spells CAISEGQGLDNEQFF. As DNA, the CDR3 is TGTGCCATCAGCGAGGGACAGGGACTCGACAATGAGCAGTTCTTC.

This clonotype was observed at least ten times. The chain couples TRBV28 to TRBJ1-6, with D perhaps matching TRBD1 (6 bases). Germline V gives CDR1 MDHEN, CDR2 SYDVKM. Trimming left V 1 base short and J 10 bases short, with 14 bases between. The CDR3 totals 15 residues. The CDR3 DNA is TGTGCCAGCAGTTTATCGGACAGAACTAGCTCACCCCTCCACTTT. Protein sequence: CASSLSDRTSSPLHF.

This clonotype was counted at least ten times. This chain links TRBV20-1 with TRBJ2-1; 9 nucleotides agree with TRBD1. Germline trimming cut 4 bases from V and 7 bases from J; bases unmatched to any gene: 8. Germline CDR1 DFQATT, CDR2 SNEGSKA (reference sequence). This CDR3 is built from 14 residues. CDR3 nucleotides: TGCAGTGCTAAGGGGACAGGGATTGGGAATGAGCAGTTCTTC. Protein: CSAKGTGIGNEQFF.

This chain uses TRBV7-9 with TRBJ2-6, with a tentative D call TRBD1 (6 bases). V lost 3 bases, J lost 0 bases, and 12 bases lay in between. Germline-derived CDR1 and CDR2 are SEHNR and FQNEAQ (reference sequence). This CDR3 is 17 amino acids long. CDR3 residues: CASSFPQGSSGANVLTF. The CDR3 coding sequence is TGTGCCAGCAGCTTCCCCCAGGGGAGCTCTGGGGCCAACGTCCTGACTTTC. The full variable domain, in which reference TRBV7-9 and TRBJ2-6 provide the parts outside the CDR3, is DTGVSQNPRHKITKRGQNVTFRCDPISEHNRLYWYRQTLGQGPEFLTYFQNEAQLEKSRLLSDRFSAERPKGSFSTLEIQRTEQGDSAMYLCASSFPQGSSGANVLTFGAGSRLTVL.

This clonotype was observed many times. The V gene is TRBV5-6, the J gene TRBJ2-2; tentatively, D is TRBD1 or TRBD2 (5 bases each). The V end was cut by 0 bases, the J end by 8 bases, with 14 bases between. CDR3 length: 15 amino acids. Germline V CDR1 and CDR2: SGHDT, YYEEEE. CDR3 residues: CASSLAGRGAGELFF. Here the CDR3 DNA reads TGTGCCAGCAGCTTGGCTGGAAGGGGAGCGGGGGAGCTGTTTTTT.

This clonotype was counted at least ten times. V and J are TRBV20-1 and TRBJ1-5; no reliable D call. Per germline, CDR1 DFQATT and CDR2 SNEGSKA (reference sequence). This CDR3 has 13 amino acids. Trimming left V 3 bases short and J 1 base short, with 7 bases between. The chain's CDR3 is CSASGGSNQPQHF. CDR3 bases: TGCAGTGCTAGCGGCGGAAGCAATCAGCCCCAGCATTTT.

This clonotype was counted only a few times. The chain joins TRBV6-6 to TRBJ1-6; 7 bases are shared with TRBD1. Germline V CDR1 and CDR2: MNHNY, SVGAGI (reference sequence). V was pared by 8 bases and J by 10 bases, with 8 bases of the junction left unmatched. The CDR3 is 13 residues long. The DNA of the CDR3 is TGTGCCAGCGCTCAGGGGGAAAGATCACCCCTCCACTTT. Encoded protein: CASAQGERSPLHF.

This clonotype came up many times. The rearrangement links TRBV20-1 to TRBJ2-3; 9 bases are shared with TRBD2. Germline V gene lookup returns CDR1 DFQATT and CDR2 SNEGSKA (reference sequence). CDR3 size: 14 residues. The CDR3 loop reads CSYLAGAFTDTQYF. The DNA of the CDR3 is TGCAGCTATTTAGCGGGGGCATTCACAGATACGCAGTATTTT.

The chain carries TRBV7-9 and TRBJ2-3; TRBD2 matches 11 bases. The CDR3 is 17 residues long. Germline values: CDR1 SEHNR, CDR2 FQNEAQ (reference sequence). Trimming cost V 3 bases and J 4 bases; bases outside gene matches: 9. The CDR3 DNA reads TGTGCCAGCAGCTTTAGGCCCCGGACTAGCGGGTCAGATACGCAGTATTTT. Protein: CASSFRPRTSGSDTQYF.

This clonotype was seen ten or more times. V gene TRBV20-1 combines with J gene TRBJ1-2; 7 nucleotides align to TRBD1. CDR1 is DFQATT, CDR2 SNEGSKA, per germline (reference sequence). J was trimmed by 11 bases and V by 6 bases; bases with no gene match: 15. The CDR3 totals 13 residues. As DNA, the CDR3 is TGCAGTGCGGAAGGGGGCGGGGCGGGTAGATACACCTTC. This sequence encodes CSAEGGGAGRYTF.

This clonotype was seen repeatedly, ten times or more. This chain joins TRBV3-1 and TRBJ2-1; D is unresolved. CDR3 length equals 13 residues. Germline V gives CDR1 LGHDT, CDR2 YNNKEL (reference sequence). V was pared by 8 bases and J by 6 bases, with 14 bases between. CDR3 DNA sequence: TGTGCCAGCTCTCTGGGCATCATCAATGAGCAGTTCTTC. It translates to CASSLGIINEQFF.

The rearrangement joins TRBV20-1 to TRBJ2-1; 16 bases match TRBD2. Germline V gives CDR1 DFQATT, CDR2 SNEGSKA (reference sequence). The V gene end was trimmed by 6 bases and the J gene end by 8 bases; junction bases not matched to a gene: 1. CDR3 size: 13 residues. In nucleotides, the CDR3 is TGCAGTGCAGGGACTAGCGGGGGGGATGAGCAGTTCTTC. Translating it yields CSAGTSGGDEQFF.

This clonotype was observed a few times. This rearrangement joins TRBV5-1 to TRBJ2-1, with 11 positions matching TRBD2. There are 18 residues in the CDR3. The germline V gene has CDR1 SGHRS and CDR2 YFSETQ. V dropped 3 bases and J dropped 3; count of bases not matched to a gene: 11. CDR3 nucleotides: TGCGCCAGCAGCTCATACTCGAATCTAGCGGGGGGCTACAATGAGCAGTTCTTC. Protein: CASSSYSNLAGGYNEQFF.

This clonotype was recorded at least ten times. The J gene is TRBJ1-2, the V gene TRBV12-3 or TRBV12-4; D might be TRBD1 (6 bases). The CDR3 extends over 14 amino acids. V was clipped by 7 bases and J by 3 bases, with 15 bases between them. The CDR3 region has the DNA TGTGCCAGCAATTTTAGGGGGGGAGACTATGGCTACACCTTC. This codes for CASNFRGGDYGYTF.

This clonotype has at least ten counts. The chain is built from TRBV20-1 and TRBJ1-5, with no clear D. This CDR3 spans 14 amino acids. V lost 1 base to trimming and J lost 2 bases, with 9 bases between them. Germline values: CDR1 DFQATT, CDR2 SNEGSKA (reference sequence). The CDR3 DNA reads TGCAGTGCTAGAGTTCAGGAGGGCAATCAGCCCCAGCATTTT. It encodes CSARVQEGNQPQHF.